The present T cell receptor (beta chain) was sequenced within a study of monozygotic twins with inflammatory bowel disease. Reprocessing the 5' RACE reads, TCRdb reports a single entry for every CDR3 protein and omits DNA. The sample's table shows fewer than 450,000 distinct CDR3 sequences. Blood samples of roughly 2.5 ml were drawn from every donor. The CDR3 has 11 residues. Germline V gene data show CDR1 as SGHAT and CDR2 as FQNNGV. This TCR was sampled from a human donor with ulcerative colitis or Crohn's disease, or a healthy co-twin of an affected twin (not recorded which). Sequencing used blood. The chain has TRBV11-2 and TRBJ2-7; TCRdb outputs TRBD2, but without DNA this stays unchecked. CDR3 loop: CASSPSVEQYF.